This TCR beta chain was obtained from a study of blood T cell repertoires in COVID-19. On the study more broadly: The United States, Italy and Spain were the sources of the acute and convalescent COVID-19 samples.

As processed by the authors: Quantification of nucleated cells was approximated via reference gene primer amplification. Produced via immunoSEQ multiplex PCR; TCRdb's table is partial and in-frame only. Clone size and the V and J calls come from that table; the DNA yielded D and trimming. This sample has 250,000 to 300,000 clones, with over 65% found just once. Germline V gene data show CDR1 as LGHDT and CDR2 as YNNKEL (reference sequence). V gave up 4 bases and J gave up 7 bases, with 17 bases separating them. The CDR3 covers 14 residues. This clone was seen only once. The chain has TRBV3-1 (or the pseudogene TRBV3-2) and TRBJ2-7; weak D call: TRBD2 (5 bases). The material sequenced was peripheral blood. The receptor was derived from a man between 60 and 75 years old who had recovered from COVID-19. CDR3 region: CASSPNPASGEQYF. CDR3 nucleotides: TGTGCCAGCAGCCCCAACCCCGCCTCGGGGGAGCAGTACTTC.